These 19 T cell receptor beta chains share one sample of origin, sequenced in a study of pediatric ulcerative colitis. The protocol was immunoSEQ multiplex PCR, while the TCRdb copy is restricted to in-frame clones and leaves out a portion. Among 60,000 or so clones listed, over 70% were seen once. Source material: blood. The receptors were gathered from a boy aged 5 to 17 with moderate ulcerative colitis.

This rearrangement joins TRBV7-2 to TRBJ1-1; D is undetermined. This CDR3 is 15 amino acids long. Germline V gene lookup returns CDR1 SGHTA and CDR2 FQGNSA. Trimming shortened V by 2 bases and J by 1 base, and 11 bases separated the two germline ends. For the CDR3, the DNA is TGTGCCAGCAGCTTACAATACGGCGGGAACACTGAAGCTTTCTTT. Residues: CASSLQYGGNTEAFF.

The gene calls are TRBV5-6 and TRBJ1-2, with TRBD1 identical over 7 bases. From germline, CDR1 is SGHDT and CDR2 YYEEEE. J was trimmed by 2 bases and V by 4 bases; bases with no gene match: 8. The CDR3 has 15 residues. CDR3 loop: CASSGRTGANYGYTF. DNA of the CDR3: TGTGCCAGCAGCGGACGGACAGGTGCAAACTATGGCTACACCTTC.

This clone has a single count. This rearrangement joins TRBV6-5 to TRBJ1-3; D is perhaps TRBD1 (6 bases). The V gene's germline CDR1 is MNHEY and CDR2 SVGAGI. This CDR3 spans 15 amino acids. V was clipped by 6 bases and J by 0 bases, with 12 bases between them. The DNA for the CDR3 is TGTGCCAGCAGCTCAACAGGGAGCTCTGGAAACACCATATATTTT. Its translation is CASSSTGSSGNTIYF.

The rearrangement links TRBV2 to TRBJ2-2; D is perhaps TRBD1 or TRBD2 (5 bases each). Germline V gene sequence: CDR1 SNHLY, CDR2 FYNNEI. The CDR3 loop spans 14 amino acids. With 7 bases removed from V and 6 bases from J, the gap between germline ends came to 15 bases. CDR3 nucleotide sequence: TGTGCCAGCACCTTCCTAAGAGGGGCCGGGGAGCTGTTTTTT. It codes for CASTFLRGAGELFF.

The count of this clone is one. The chain has TRBV6-5 and TRBJ1-2; 11 nucleotides match TRBD1. J gave up 3 bases and V 6 bases, and 6 bases lay outside the gene matches. This CDR3 contains 15 residues. Germline CDR1 and CDR2: MNHEY and SVGAGI. The CDR3 loop reads CASSGTGGQHYGYTF. CDR3 nucleotides: TGTGCCAGCAGCGGGACAGGGGGTCAGCACTATGGCTACACCTTC.

This chain joins TRBV19 and TRBJ1-5, with D maybe TRBD1 (5 bases). The V end lost 5 bases, the J end lost 1 base, and 12 bases lay between the germline ends. The germline V gene encodes CDR1 LNHDA and CDR2 SQIVND (reference sequence). The CDR3 extends over 15 amino acids. The CDR3, as DNA: TGTGCCAGTAGTTTACAGGCAGTCAGCAATCAGCCCCAGCATTTT. The encoded protein is CASSLQAVSNQPQHF.

This chain connects TRBV6-5 to TRBJ2-1, with 7 bases matching TRBD2. The trim removed 11 bases at V and 7 bases at J, leaving 8 bases unmatched. This CDR3 comprises 12 residues. Per the germline V gene, CDR1 is MNHEY and CDR2 is SVGAGI. CDR3 sequence reads: CASREVPNEQFF. For the CDR3, the DNA is TGTGCCTCCCGGGAGGTACCAAATGAGCAGTTCTTC.

The V and J genes are TRBV5-6 and TRBJ2-5, with 14 bases identical to TRBD2. Trimming at V came to 1 base and at J to 5 bases, leaving 10 bases not matched to a gene. The length of the CDR3 is 18 residues. Per the germline V gene, CDR1 is SGHDT and CDR2 is YYEEEE. The CDR3 DNA is TGTGCCAGCAGCTTGCTGTTGACTAGCGGGAGGGCCGGGGAGACCCAGTACTTC. Its translation is CASSLLLTSGRAGETQYF. Full variable domain (rest looked up from reference TRBV5-6 and TRBJ2-5): DAGVTQSPTHLIKTRGQQVTLRCSPKSGHDTVSWYQQALGQGPQFIFQYYEEEERQRGNFPDRFSGHQFPNYSSELNVNALLLGDSALYLCASSLLLTSGRAGETQYFGPGTRLLVL.

V usage is TRBV29-1 and J usage is TRBJ1-2; TRBD1 is a possible D gene (5 bases). The V end was cut by 0 bases, the J end by 3 bases, with 5 bases between. The CDR3 has 12 residues. Germline lookup yields CDR1 SQVTM and CDR2 ANQGSEA. The CDR3 sequence: CSVEEQDYGYTF. Here the CDR3 DNA reads TGCAGCGTTGAAGAACAGGACTATGGCTACACCTTC.

This chain uses TRBV19 with TRBJ2-1; 7 nucleotides match TRBD2. Looked up from germline, CDR1 is LNHDA and CDR2 is SQIVND (reference sequence). J gave up 0 bases and V 4 bases, and 6 bases lay outside the gene matches. The CDR3 totals 16 residues. The CDR3 loop is CASSNWRESSYNEQFF. The CDR3 DNA reads TGTGCCAGTAGTAATTGGCGGGAGAGCTCCTACAATGAGCAGTTCTTC.

The rearrangement uses TRBV7-9 and TRBJ2-1; D call uncertain. This CDR3 is 12 amino acids long. V was shortened by 1 base and J by 9 bases, with 7 bases between the two germline ends. Germline V gene sequence: CDR1 SEHNR, CDR2 FQNEAQ (reference sequence). CDR3 amino acids: CASSLVLGEQFF. CDR3 DNA sequence: TGTGCCAGCAGCTTAGTTTTGGGTGAGCAGTTCTTC. Full variable domain (remainder filled in from reference TRBV7-9 and TRBJ2-1): DTGVSQNPRHKITKRGQNVTFRCDPISEHNRLYWYRQTLGQGPEFLTYFQNEAQLEKSRLLSDRFSAERPKGSFSTLEIQRTEQGDSAMYLCASSLVLGEQFFGPGTRLTVL.

The rearrangement joins TRBV6-1 to TRBJ1-5, with D possibly matching TRBD1 (6 bases). Trimming pared 6 bases from V and 5 bases from J, leaving 14 bases between. This CDR3 spans 14 amino acids. Germline CDR1 MNHNS, CDR2 SASEGT. The CDR3 here is CASSEQGGDQPQHF. The DNA of the CDR3 is TGTGCCAGCAGCGAACAGGGCGGGGATCAGCCCCAGCATTTT.

The rearrangement links TRBV7-2 to TRBJ2-3; TRBD2 matches 7 bases. The CDR3 is made up of 13 amino acids. The germline CDR1 and CDR2 sequences are SGHTA and FQGNSA. Trimming cost V 1 base and J 14 bases; bases outside gene matches: 9. The CDR3 coding sequence is TGTGCCAGCAGCTTAGATTATGGGAGGGCCCCGTATTTT. Protein product: CASSLDYGRAPYF.

The chain joins TRBV5-4 to TRBJ2-3; 13 bases fit TRBD2. V was pared by 0 bases and J by 3 bases, with 7 bases of the junction left unmatched. The CDR3 runs 18 residues. Per germline, CDR1 SGHNT and CDR2 YYREEE (reference sequence). DNA for the CDR3: TGTGCCAGCAGCTTGGTATCCTTACTAGCGGGAGGGACAGATACGCAGTATTTT. Its protein is CASSLVSLLAGGTDTQYF.

This chain uses TRBV30 with TRBJ1-1, with D tentatively TRBD1 (5 bases). Trimming pared 0 bases from V and 3 bases from J, leaving 5 bases between. The CDR3 contains 12 residues. CDR1 and CDR2 (germline): GTSNPN, SVGIG (reference sequence). In nucleotides, the CDR3 is TGTGCCTGGAGTGTAGGGGACACTGAAGCTTTCTTT. This sequence encodes CAWSVGDTEAFF.

DNA for the CDR3: TGCGCCAGCAGCCAAGATGAAGGGTACTCCTCCTACGAGCAGTACTTC. Amino acids: CASSQDEGYSSYEQYF. The chain uses TRBV4-3 and TRBJ2-7; no firm D call. CDR1 and CDR2 from the germline V gene are LGHNA and YSLEER. This CDR3 is built from 16 residues. V was cut by 0 bases and J by 0 bases, with 12 bases left in between.

The chain links TRBV30 to TRBJ1-3, with no clear D. The CDR3 loop spans 11 amino acids. Trimming left V 3 bases short and J 8 bases short, with 8 bases between. The germline CDR1 and CDR2 sequences are GTSNPN and SVGIG (reference sequence). The CDR3: CAWRPADTIYF. As DNA, the CDR3 is TGTGCCTGGAGACCCGCGGACACCATATATTTT.

The V call is TRBV4-2, the J call TRBJ1-3; tentatively, D is TRBD1 (5 bases). There are 19 residues in the CDR3. Germline-derived CDR1 and CDR2 are LGHNA and YNFKEQ. Trimming removed 0 bases from V and 4 bases from J, with 22 bases in between. CDR3: CASSQEVRRQFSLGNTIYF. The CDR3 bases are TGTGCCAGCAGCCAAGAAGTACGGAGACAGTTCAGCTTGGGAAACACCATATATTTT.

This clone has a handful of counts. The V call is TRBV7-9, the J call TRBJ1-1, with 7 bases that match TRBD1. CDR1 and CDR2 (germline): SEHNR, FQNEAQ (reference sequence). The CDR3 sequence is 16 residues long. V lost 5 bases to trimming and J lost 5 bases; unmatched junction nucleotides: 14. CDR3: CASSLDLTGVGTEAFF. CDR3 DNA sequence: TGTGCCAGCAGCCTAGACCTCACAGGGGTAGGGACTGAAGCTTTCTTT. The full variable domain, with the rest looked up from reference TRBV7-9 and TRBJ1-1, is DTGVSQNPRHKITKRGQNVTFRCDPISEHNRLYWYRQTLGQGPEFLTYFQNEAQLEKSRLLSDRFSAERPKGSFSTLEIQRTEQGDSAMYLCASSLDLTGVGTEAFFGQGTRLTVV.